What follows are 8 T cell receptor beta chains derived from one specimen sequenced in a study of shared clonotypes between healthy human individuals. Assay used: immunoSEQ multiplex PCR; TCRdb lists only in-frame clones, some missing. The table lists over 1.5 million clones, 98% of them singletons. Sequencing was performed on naive CD4+ T cells sorted from blood. The sample's subset: CD45RA+ positively selected. Receptors originate from a man aged 30 to 45 in good health.

Remarks on this clone: Other DNA sequences in this sample translate to the same CDR3. The chain uses TRBV9 and TRBJ2-3, with a weak D call TRBD2 (5 bases). Trimming shortened V by 0 bases and J by 1 base, and 6 bases separated the two germline ends. CDR1 is SGDLS, CDR2 YYNGEE, per germline. The length of the CDR3 is 14 residues. CDR3 sequence (DNA): TGTGCCAGCAGCGTAGAAGCGGGCACAGATACGCAGTATTTT. Amino acid sequence: CASSVEAGTDTQYF.

J is TRBJ2-5 and V is TRBV9; TRBD2 matches 11 bases. In germline, CDR1 is SGDLS, CDR2 YYNGEE. The CDR3 totals 14 residues. The V gene end was trimmed by 4 bases and the J gene end by 4 bases; junction bases not matched to a gene: 3. The CDR3 region is CASSFGLAGETQYF. CDR3 coding DNA: TGTGCCAGCAGCTTCGGACTAGCGGGAGAGACCCAGTACTTC.

This chain links TRBV28 with TRBJ1-2; D not resolved. Per germline, CDR1 MDHEN and CDR2 SYDVKM. V lost 7 bases, J lost 8 bases, and 11 bases lay in between. The CDR3 runs to 11 residues. The CDR3 region has the DNA TGTGCCAGCACCAAACACCTCGGCTACACCTTC. Its protein product is CASTKHLGYTF.

The rearrangement joins TRBV6-1 to TRBJ2-1; TRBD1 agrees at 7 bases. This CDR3 contains 15 residues. Trimming took 6 bases from V and 4 from J; bases not matched to a gene: 9. Germline V lookup: CDR1 MNHNS, CDR2 SASEGT. CDR3: CASRPPGTVYNEQFF. In DNA, the CDR3 is TGTGCCAGCAGACCTCCCGGGACAGTTTACAATGAGCAGTTCTTC.

This chain joins TRBV29-1 and TRBJ1-1; unclear D gene. V lost 3 bases to trimming and J lost 4 bases, with 9 bases between them. The germline gives CDR1 SQVTM, CDR2 ANQGSEA. This CDR3 spans 12 amino acids. CDR3 sequence (DNA): TGCAGCGTTGATCACCTAGGCACTGAAGCTTTCTTT. Its protein is CSVDHLGTEAFF.

For this clone: The sample carries other DNA sequences with the same CDR3. The gene calls are TRBV9 and TRBJ2-2; a possible D gene is TRBD2 (6 bases). V lost 2 bases and J 1 base, leaving 9 bases between the germline ends. Per the germline V gene, CDR1 is SGDLS and CDR2 is YYNGEE. CDR3 length equals 15 residues. CDR3 DNA sequence: TGTGCCAGCAGCGTGCTAGCGAGGAACACCGGGGAGCTGTTTTTT. It translates to CASSVLARNTGELFF.

The chain is built from TRBV6-1 and TRBJ2-3; D is unclear. This CDR3 spans 15 amino acids. Germline CDR1 is MNHNS and CDR2 is SASEGT. With 0 bases removed from V and 2 bases from J, the gap between germline ends came to 9 bases. CDR3 bases: TGTGCCAGCAGTGAAGCGGGCTCCTACACAGATACGCAGTATTTT. Its translation: CASSEAGSYTDTQYF.

This chain connects TRBV4-3 to TRBJ2-1; possible D gene TRBD2, 6 bases. Germline CDR1 reads LGHNA; CDR2 reads YSLEER. The CDR3 covers 13 residues. V lost 4 bases to trimming and J lost 9 bases, with 13 bases between them. Written as DNA, the CDR3 is TGCGCCAGCAGCCCGGGACTCACAGGTGAGCAGTTCTTC. Its translation is CASSPGLTGEQFF.